These 22 T cell receptor beta chains were all obtained from the same sample, sequenced in a study of T cell responses to AZD1222 COVID-19 vaccine. Clones were sequenced by immunoSEQ multiplex PCR, and TCRdb holds only the in-frame ones, with some missing. The sample records more than 85,000 clones, around 90% being singletons. The source material was peripheral blood, sampled 28 days after the second AZD1222 dose. The receptors come from an adult who received the AZD1222 COVID-19 vaccine.

The rearrangement uses TRBV5-1 and TRBJ2-7; TRBD2 is a possible D gene (6 bases). V was trimmed by 4 bases and J by 0 bases, leaving 11 bases between them. Germline V gene sequence: CDR1 SGHRS, CDR2 YFSETQ. CDR3 length: 14 residues. This CDR3 reads CASSPAGPSYEQYF. In nucleotides, the CDR3 is TGCGCCAGCAGCCCGGCGGGACCCTCCTACGAGCAGTACTTC.

The V call is TRBV20-1, the J call TRBJ1-4, with D tentatively TRBD1 (5 bases). Germline lookup yields CDR1 DFQATT and CDR2 SNEGSKA (reference sequence). Trimming removed 3 bases from V and 9 bases from J, with 14 bases in between. The length of the CDR3 is 13 residues. The CDR3 DNA sequence: TGCAGTGCTAGTTTGGACAAGCGACAAAAACTGTTTTTT. Amino acids: CSASLDKRQKLFF.

The V and J genes are TRBV7-2 and TRBJ2-7; the match to TRBD2 covers 8 bases. The germline CDR1 and CDR2 sequences are SGHTA and FQGNSA. Trimming removed 7 bases from V and 0 bases from J; junction bases left unmatched: 8. The CDR3 is 15 residues long. As DNA, the CDR3 is TGTGCCAGCACCCCACCTAGCGGGCCCTCCTACGAGCAGTACTTC. Protein product: CASTPPSGPSYEQYF.

The chain has TRBV19 and TRBJ2-7; D may be TRBD1 (5 bases). Germline values: CDR1 LNHDA, CDR2 SQIVND (reference sequence). Between the trimmed V and J ends, which lost 3 bases and 3 bases, there was a span of 9 bases. The CDR3 consists of 13 residues. CDR3 nucleotide sequence: TGTGCCAGTAGTATCGGCAGGGACTACGAGCAGTACTTC. Its protein is CASSIGRDYEQYF.

The chain joins TRBV19 to TRBJ2-1; 9 nucleotides agree with TRBD1. V gave up 6 bases and J gave up 10 bases; unmatched junction bases: 13. CDR3 length: 15 residues. Germline V gives CDR1 LNHDA, CDR2 SQIVND (reference sequence). CDR3 in DNA: TGTGCCAGTAGCCCCACGGGACAGGGCGGGCGGGAGCAGTTCTTC. Translating it yields CASSPTGQGGREQFF.

The J gene is TRBJ1-5, the V gene TRBV3-1 (or the pseudogene TRBV3-2); D not certain. Looked up from germline, CDR1 is LGHDT and CDR2 is YNNKEL (reference sequence). V lost 4 bases and J lost 6, with 13 bases in between. The CDR3 is 14 residues long. The CDR3 nucleotides are TGTGCCAGCAGCCCGACGAGGGATGGTCAGCCCCAGCATTTT. It yields the protein CASSPTRDGQPQHF.

The chain uses TRBV29-1 and TRBJ2-7; D is perhaps TRBD2 (6 bases). The germline gives CDR1 SQVTM, CDR2 ANQGSEA. Trimming pared 0 bases from V and 0 bases from J, leaving 12 bases between. This CDR3 has 15 residues. The CDR3 is CSVEDRRGFSYEQYF. In DNA form, the CDR3 reads TGCAGCGTTGAAGATCGGCGGGGCTTCTCCTACGAGCAGTACTTC.

This chain joins TRBV28 and TRBJ2-3; TRBD2 is a possible D gene (5 bases). CDR3 size: 13 residues. Germline V gives CDR1 MDHEN, CDR2 SYDVKM. V was cut by 6 bases and J by 2 bases, with 9 bases left in between. The CDR3 sequence is CASSRGFTDTQYF. CDR3 nucleotides: TGTGCCAGCAGCCGGGGTTTCACAGATACGCAGTATTTT. The full variable domain, its missing parts supplied by reference TRBV28 and TRBJ2-3, is DVKVTQSSRYLVKRTGEKVFLECVQDMDHENMFWYRQDPGLGLRLIYFSYDVKMKEKGDIPEGYSVSREKKERFSLILESASTNQTSMYLCASSRGFTDTQYFGPGTRLTVL.

This clone was seen a single time. The chain employs TRBV19 and TRBJ2-7; 8 nucleotides align to TRBD1. The CDR3 has 15 residues. Germline-derived CDR1 and CDR2 are LNHDA and SQIVND (reference sequence). After removal of 3 bases from V and 0 bases from J, the junction contained 4 bases not matched to a gene. DNA for the CDR3: TGTGCCAGTAGTATCGGACAGGGTTCCTCCTACGAGCAGTACTTC. Protein sequence: CASSIGQGSSYEQYF.

A remark on this clone: Distinct nucleotide sequences in the sample also encode this CDR3. V usage is TRBV19 and J usage is TRBJ1-2, with unresolved D. V was cut by 3 bases and J by 4 bases, with 9 bases left in between. The CDR3 is made up of 13 amino acids. CDR1 LNHDA and CDR2 SQIVND come from the germline V gene (reference sequence). The CDR3 region has the DNA TGTGCCAGTAGTATTGGGCTGGGCTATGGCTACACCTTC. This translates into CASSIGLGYGYTF.

The V call is TRBV13, the J call TRBJ2-2, with D possibly TRBD1 on 6 matching bases. The CDR3 is 14 residues long. From germline, CDR1 is PRHDT and CDR2 FYEKMQ (reference sequence). V was cut by 5 bases and J by 4 bases, with 11 bases left in between. The CDR3 coding sequence is TGTGCCAGCAGCCAGGGGACGCTCACCGGGGAGCTGTTTTTT. Protein product: CASSQGTLTGELFF.

The chain recombines TRBV3-1 (or the pseudogene TRBV3-2) with TRBJ2-2; 9 bases fit TRBD1. The CDR3 extends over 14 amino acids. J lost 4 bases, V lost 5 bases, and 2 bases had no gene match. Germline V gives CDR1 LGHDT, CDR2 YNNKEL (reference sequence). The CDR3 loop is CASSDRGGTGELFF. The CDR3 DNA is TGTGCCAGCAGCGACAGGGGGGGCACCGGGGAGCTGTTTTTT.

The chain couples TRBV5-4 to TRBJ2-6; TRBD2 matches at 9 bases. This CDR3 spans 18 amino acids. J gave up 0 bases and V 2 bases, and 6 bases lay outside the gene matches. Germline V CDR1 and CDR2: SGHNT, YYREEE (reference sequence). The CDR3, as DNA: TGTGCCAGCAGCTTCTCTAGCGGGGAAAGCTCTGGGGCCAACGTCCTGACTTTC. This codes for CASSFSSGESSGANVLTF. The complete variable domain, with remaining parts taken from reference TRBV5-4 and TRBJ2-6, reads ETGVTQSPTHLIKTRGQQVTLRCSSQSGHNTVSWYQQALGQGPQFIFQYYREEENGRGNFPPRFSGLQFPNYSSELNVNALELDDSALYLCASSFSSGESSGANVLTFGAGSRLTVL.

CDR3 sequence (DNA): TGTGCCAGCAGGCCCCGACTACTAGCGGGGGACACAGATACGCAGTATTTT. It codes for CASRPRLLAGDTDTQYF. The J gene is TRBJ2-3, the V gene TRBV7-2; TRBD2 aligns across 11 bases. Trimming removed 6 bases from V and 2 bases from J; junction bases left unmatched: 10. This CDR3 is built from 17 residues. The germline gives CDR1 SGHTA, CDR2 FQGNSA.

The chain carries TRBV7-9 and TRBJ1-5, with D tentatively TRBD1 (5 bases). Trimming shortened V by 1 base and J by 5 bases, and 15 bases separated the two germline ends. Germline loops: CDR1 SEHNR, CDR2 FQNEAQ (reference sequence). The CDR3 consists of 16 residues. In DNA, the CDR3 is TGTGCCAGCAGCTTAGGGGACCCAGCCTTTGATCAGCCCCAGCATTTT. This translates into CASSLGDPAFDQPQHF.

The chain carries TRBV6-5 and TRBJ1-4; a possible D gene is TRBD1 (6 bases). CDR3 length: 15 amino acids. V shed 0 bases and J shed 4 bases, with 9 bases lying between them. CDR1 and CDR2 from the germline V gene are MNHEY and SVGAGI. The CDR3 bases are TGTGCCAGCAGTTACTCTGGGGGCGTTAATGAAAAACTGTTTTTT. This encodes CASSYSGGVNEKLFF.

The rearrangement links TRBV18 to TRBJ1-5, with 8 positions matching TRBD1. This CDR3 is 15 amino acids long. Unmatched junction bases numbered 5, after V lost 3 bases and J lost 4 bases. Germline V gene sequence: CDR1 KGHSH, CDR2 LQKENI. This CDR3 reads CASSPTGGWNQPQHF. CDR3 sequence (DNA): TGTGCCAGCTCACCTACAGGGGGATGGAATCAGCCCCAGCATTTT.

V usage is TRBV2 and J usage is TRBJ1-6; 7 positions match TRBD1. CDR1 and CDR2 (germline): SNHLY, FYNNEI. The length of the CDR3 is 14 residues. J gave up 10 bases and V 4 bases, and 7 bases lay outside the gene matches. CDR3 in DNA: TGTGCCAGCAGTGCGACAGGGTTAGGGTCACCCCTCCACTTT. Amino acids: CASSATGLGSPLHF.

The CDR3 DNA sequence: TGCAGCGTTGAAGATCCCAGGGTACTTGAAGCTTTCTTT. This gives the protein CSVEDPRVLEAFF. V gene TRBV29-1 combines with J gene TRBJ1-1; a weak D match, TRBD1 (5 bases). The CDR3 contains 13 residues. Germline values: CDR1 SQVTM, CDR2 ANQGSEA. The ends were cut back, 0 bases at V and 7 bases at J, with 12 bases in the middle.

The chain joins TRBV4-2 to TRBJ1-5, with D perhaps matching TRBD1 (5 bases). Germline V gene data show CDR1 as LGHNA and CDR2 as YNFKEQ. The CDR3 has 16 residues. Trimming removed 1 base from V and 1 base from J, with 11 bases in between. The CDR3 region has the DNA TGTGCCAGCAGCCAAGCGACAGTAGGCAGCAATCAGCCCCAGCATTTT. This gives the protein CASSQATVGSNQPQHF.

The chain combines TRBV7-9 with TRBJ2-7; D is possibly TRBD1 (6 bases). V lost 6 bases to trimming and J lost 2 bases, with 11 bases between them. The CDR3 is made up of 13 amino acids. Per the germline V gene, CDR1 is SEHNR and CDR2 is FQNEAQ (reference sequence). CDR3 amino acids: CASSWDTPYEQYF. The CDR3 bases are TGTGCCAGCAGTTGGGACACCCCCTACGAGCAGTACTTC.

The gene calls are TRBV19 and TRBJ2-7; 9 nucleotides align to TRBD2. Germline V gene data show CDR1 as LNHDA and CDR2 as SQIVND (reference sequence). V dropped 2 bases and J dropped 5; count of bases not matched to a gene: 19. The CDR3 runs 19 residues. In nucleotides, the CDR3 is TGTGCCAGTAGTATAACCCCCTACCCTAGCGGGGAAATACCCAACGAGCAGTACTTC. It yields the protein CASSITPYPSGEIPNEQYF. Drawing the rest from reference TRBV19 and TRBJ2-7, the complete variable domain is DGGITQSPKYLFRKEGQNVTLSCEQNLNHDAMYWYRQDPGQGLRLIYYSQIVNDFQKGDIAEGYSVSREKKESFPLTVTSAQKNPTAFYLCASSITPYPSGEIPNEQYFGPGTRLTVT.